This T cell receptor beta chain was captured in a study of T cell responses to AZD1222 COVID-19 vaccine. General observations from the study: Clonal diversity may have been underestimated in mostly white British donors. Only 5 or 6 people who got AZD1222 tested seropositive at baseline.

From germline, CDR1 is GTSNPN and CDR2 SVGIG (reference sequence). V lost 0 bases and J lost 2, with 10 bases in between. The CDR3 covers 14 residues. Points on this clone: The antigen is undetermined.

Measured with immunoSEQ multiplex PCR; TCRdb has only the in-frame clones, and not every one. The sample includes around 180,000 clones, approximately 94% of them seen just once. Sequenced material: peripheral blood, taken on day 0 of AZD1222 vaccination. The sequence came from an adult in good health. This rearrangement joins TRBV30 to TRBJ1-1; D gene unclear. The CDR3 protein is CAWSVRGVNTEAFF. The DNA of the CDR3 is TGTGCCTGGAGTGTACGAGGAGTCAACACTGAAGCTTTCTTT.